This TCR beta chain comes out of a study of blood T cell repertoires in COVID-19. Looking at the study overall: Acute and convalescent COVID-19 samples came from the United States, Italy and Spain.

Profiled with immunoSEQ multiplex PCR; TCRdb holds only in-frame clones, not every one. The sample yields over 45,000 clones, roughly 83% seen once. Trimming shortened V by 1 base and J by 7 bases, and 13 bases separated the two germline ends. Germline V gene lookup returns CDR1 SGHDN and CDR2 FVKESK. CDR3 length equals 15 residues. Input material: peripheral blood. This TCR derives from a man aged 65-85 years with active COVID-19. The rearrangement joins TRBV14 to TRBJ2-2, with D perhaps matching TRBD2 (7 bases). The CDR3 loop reads CASSQARGAGGELFF. The CDR3 DNA follows: TGTGCCAGCAGCCAAGCCCGGGGGGCGGGCGGGGAGCTGTTTTTT.